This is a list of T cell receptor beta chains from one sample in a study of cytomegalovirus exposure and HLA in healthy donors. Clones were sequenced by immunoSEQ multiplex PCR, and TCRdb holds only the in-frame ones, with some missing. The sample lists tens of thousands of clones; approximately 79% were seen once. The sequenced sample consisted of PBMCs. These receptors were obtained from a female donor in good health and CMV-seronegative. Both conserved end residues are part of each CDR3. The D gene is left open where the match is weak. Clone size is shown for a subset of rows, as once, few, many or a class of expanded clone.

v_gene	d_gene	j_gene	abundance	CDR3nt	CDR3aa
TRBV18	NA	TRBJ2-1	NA	TGTGCCAGCTCACCACCAACTCTGGGACTCCGAAATGAGCAGTTCTTC	CASSPPTLGLRNEQFF
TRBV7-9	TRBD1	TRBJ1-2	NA	TGTGCCAGCAGCTTAGGACAGGGAAACTATGGCTACACCTTC	CASSLGQGNYGYTF
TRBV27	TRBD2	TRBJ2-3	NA	TGTGCCAGCAGTTACGCCGGGACTAGCGGGAGTATTGTGTGGGATACGCAGTATTTT	CASSYAGTSGSIVWDTQYF
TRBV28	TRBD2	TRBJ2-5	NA	TGTGCCAGCACCCCTGGGTCTAGCGGGAGTTGGGAGACCCAGTACTTC	CASTPGSSGSWETQYF
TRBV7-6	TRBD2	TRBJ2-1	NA	TGTGCCAGCAGCGTCCCTCAGGACATGAGCGGGATCTACAATGAGCAGTTCTTC	CASSVPQDMSGIYNEQFF
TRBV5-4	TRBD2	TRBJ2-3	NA	TGTGCCAGCAGTCGGACTAGCGGGAGCCGGGATACGCAGTATTTT	CASSRTSGSRDTQYF
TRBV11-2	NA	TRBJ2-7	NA	TGTGCCAGCAGCTCCCTTTATTACGAGCAGTACTTC	CASSSLYYEQYF
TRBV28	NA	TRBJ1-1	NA	TGTGCCAGCAGTTCCGCGGGTTGGCAGCTCAACACTGAAGCTTTCTTT	CASSSAGWQLNTEAFF
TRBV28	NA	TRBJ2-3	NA	TGTGCCAGCAGTTCCTCAACCGCAGGGGTAAGGGTTACGCAGTATTTT	CASSSSTAGVRVTQYF
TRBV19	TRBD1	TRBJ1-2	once	TGTGCCAGTAGTCCCCCTGGACAGGGAGGCTATGGCTACACCTTC	CASSPPGQGGYGYTF
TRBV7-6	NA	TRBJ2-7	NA	TGTGCCAGCAGCTTAGCGGGGCTTTCCTACGAGCAGTACTTC	CASSLAGLSYEQYF
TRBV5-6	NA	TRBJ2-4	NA	TGTGCCAGCAGCTTGGACCCCTCGCGGGCAGCCAAAAACATTCAGTACTTC	CASSLDPSRAAKNIQYF
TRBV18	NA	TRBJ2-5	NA	TGTGCCAGCTCCGGACTGGGCCAAGAGACCCAGTACTTC	CASSGLGQETQYF
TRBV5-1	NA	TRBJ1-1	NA	TGCGCCAGCCGAGGAGGTGGGAGTACTGAAGCTTTCTTT	CASRGGGSTEAFF
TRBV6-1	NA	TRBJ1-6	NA	TGTGCCAGCAGTGGGGGGGAGGGGTTCTATAATTCACCCCTCCACTTT	CASSGGEGFYNSPLHF
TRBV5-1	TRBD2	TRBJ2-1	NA	TGCGCCAGCAGCTTGTCTAGCGGGAGCAATGAGCAGTTCTTC	CASSLSSGSNEQFF
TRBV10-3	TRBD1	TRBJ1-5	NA	TGTGCCATCAGTGACGGACCCCAAGGGACAGGGGATCAGCCCCAGCATTTT	CAISDGPQGTGDQPQHF
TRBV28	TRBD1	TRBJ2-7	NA	TGTGCCAGCAGTTTATACAGGGGCGGTAGCTACGAGCAGTACTTC	CASSLYRGGSYEQYF
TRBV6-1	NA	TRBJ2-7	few	TGTGCCAGCATCCGAGGAGACAGCAGCTCCTACGAGCAGTACTTC	CASIRGDSSSYEQYF
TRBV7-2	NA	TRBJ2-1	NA	TGTGCCAGCAGCCCCCCAGGGCAGTACAATGAGCAGTTCTTC	CASSPPGQYNEQFF
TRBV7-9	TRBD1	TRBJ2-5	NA	TGTGCCAGCAGCCCGGGGACAGGGCAAGAGACCCAGTACTTC	CASSPGTGQETQYF
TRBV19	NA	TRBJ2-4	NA	TGTGCCAGTAGTTGGACGGGAGAAGGGAACATTCAGTACTTC	CASSWTGEGNIQYF
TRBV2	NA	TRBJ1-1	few	TGTGCCAGCCGGGCGGGTATGAACACTGAAGCTTTCTTT	CASRAGMNTEAFF
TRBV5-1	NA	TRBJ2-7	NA	TGCGCCAGCAGTCTGGCCAGGGCCAACGAGCAGTACTTC	CASSLARANEQYF
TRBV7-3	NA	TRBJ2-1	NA	TGTGCCAGCAGCTTCGAGCACAGGGATGAGCAGTTCTTC	CASSFEHRDEQFF
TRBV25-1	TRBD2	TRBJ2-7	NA	TGTGCCAGCGTAACACTAGCGGGGGAGCAGTACTTC	CASVTLAGEQYF
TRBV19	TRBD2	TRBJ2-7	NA	TGTGCCAGTAGTCAACTTAGCGGGTACGTCCACGAGCAGTACTTC	CASSQLSGYVHEQYF
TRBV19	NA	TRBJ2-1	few	TGTGCCAGCAAAACAACGGGGGTCTCTTACAATGAGCAGTTCTTC	CASKTTGVSYNEQFF
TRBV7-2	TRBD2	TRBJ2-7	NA	TGTGCCAGCAGCTTGGTGAGTAGCGGGAGGCCATCAGACGAGCAGTACTTC	CASSLVSSGRPSDEQYF
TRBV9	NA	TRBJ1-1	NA	TGTGCCAGCAGCGTAGTCCAGGGCCAGAACACTGAAGCTTTCTTT	CASSVVQGQNTEAFF
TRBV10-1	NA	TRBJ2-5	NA	TGCGCCAGCAGTGAGTCCTCTGGGGCCAGGGGGACCCAGTACTTC	CASSESSGARGTQYF
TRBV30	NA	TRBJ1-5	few	TGTGCCTGGAGTGTGCGGGGACGGCAGCCCCAGCATTTT	CAWSVRGRQPQHF
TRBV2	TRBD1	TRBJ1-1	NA	TGTGCCAGCAGTGCCCTAGACAGGGGGAGGGACACTGAAGCTTTCTTT	CASSALDRGRDTEAFF
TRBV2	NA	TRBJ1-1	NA	TGTGCAGAACAGGGAAACACTGAAGCTTTCTTT	CAEQGNTEAFF
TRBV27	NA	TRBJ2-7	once	TGTGCCAGCAGTTTAGATGGGACACGGAGCTCCTACGAGCAGTACTTC	CASSLDGTRSSYEQYF
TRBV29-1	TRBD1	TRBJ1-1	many	TGCAGCGTTGTCCCGACAGGGAGGTGGGTGAACACTGAAGCTTTCTTT	CSVVPTGRWVNTEAFF
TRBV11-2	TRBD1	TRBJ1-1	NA	TGTGCCAGCAGCTTAGAAGACAGGGCTGGAACTGAAGCTTTCTTT	CASSLEDRAGTEAFF
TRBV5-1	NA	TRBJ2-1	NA	TGCGCCAGCAGCACCCTTAGCGAGAATGAGCAGTTCTTC	CASSTLSENEQFF
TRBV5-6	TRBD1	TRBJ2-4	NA	TGTGCCAGCAGCCCTGCGGCAAGAGACAGGGGCGCCAAAAACATTCAGTACTTC	CASSPAARDRGAKNIQYF
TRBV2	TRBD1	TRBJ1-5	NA	TGTGCCAGCAGTGCCCTGACAGGGGGAAGTCAGCCCCAGCATTTT	CASSALTGGSQPQHF
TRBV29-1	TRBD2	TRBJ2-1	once	TGCAGCGCAAGCGGGAGCTACAATGAGCAGTTCTTC	CSASGSYNEQFF
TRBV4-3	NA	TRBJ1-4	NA	TGCGCCAGCAGCCAGGAAGGGGGTTGGGATGAAAAACTGTTTTTT	CASSQEGGWDEKLFF
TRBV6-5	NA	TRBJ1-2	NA	TGTGCCAGCAGTTACAGTTTCCAGGGGCTCTGCACCTTC	CASSYSFQGLCTF